A selection of T cell receptor beta chains follows, all from one sample in a study of cytomegalovirus exposure and HLA in healthy donors. Profiling relied on immunoSEQ multiplex PCR, and the TCRdb table lists in-frame clones only, not all of them. The table has 95,000 or so clones, roughly 79% seen once. Input material: PBMCs. These receptors were obtained from a woman aged 70-85 years in good health and CMV-seropositive. CDR3s include the opening cysteine and the closing phenylalanine or tryptophan. Fields, in order: D gene, J gene, clone size, CDR3 length, V gene, CDR3 DNA, CDR3 protein. The D gene is left open where the match is weak. The size field is filled for only some rows; it gives once, few, many or a size class.

D: TRBD1; J: TRBJ2-3; size: -; length: 15; V: TRBV29-1; DNA: TGCAGCGTTGAGGCCCAAACAGGGGGCACAGATACGCAGTATTTT; CDR3: CSVEAQTGGTDTQYF
D: -; J: TRBJ2-5; size: once; length: 15; V: TRBV6-6; DNA: TGTGCCAGCAGCTTAGGGGCGAGCGACGGGGAGACCCAGTACTTC; CDR3: CASSLGASDGETQYF
D: TRBD1; J: TRBJ2-1; size: -; length: 16; V: TRBV5-6; DNA: TGTGCCAGCAGCCGAGCAGGGGGCCGACACTACAATGAGCAGTTCTTC; CDR3: CASSRAGGRHYNEQFF
D: -; J: TRBJ1-4; size: -; length: 15; V: TRBV9; DNA: TGTGCCAGCAGCGCAAAGGACAAATCTAATGAAAAACTGTTTTTT; CDR3: CASSAKDKSNEKLFF
D: TRBD2; J: TRBJ2-7; size: -; length: 15; V: TRBV30; DNA: TGTGCCTGGAGTGAACCCCGAGCGGGAACCTACGAGCAGTACTTC; CDR3: CAWSEPRAGTYEQYF
D: -; J: TRBJ1-2; size: -; length: 15; V: TRBV5-4; DNA: TGTGCCAGCACACCTGGGGGGGGATCATGGTATGGCTACACCTTC; CDR3: CASTPGGGSWYGYTF
D: -; J: TRBJ2-2; size: -; length: 16; V: TRBV23-1; DNA: TGCGCCAGCAGTCAATCAACCACAGTTCTTACCGGGGAGCTGTTTTTT; CDR3: CASSQSTTVLTGELFF
D: -; J: TRBJ1-5; size: -; length: 17; V: TRBV21-1; DNA: TGTGCCAGCAGCCCCCGTACAGGGGAGGACAGAAATCAGCCCCAGCATTTT; CDR3: CASSPRTGEDRNQPQHF
D: -; J: TRBJ2-5; size: -; length: 13; V: TRBV5-4; DNA: TGTGCCAGCAGCTTGCAGGACCAAGAGACCCAGTACTTC; CDR3: CASSLQDQETQYF
D: -; J: TRBJ1-2; size: -; length: 14; V: TRBV5-1; DNA: TGCGCCAGCAGCGTGACTAGCGGGACATATGGCTACACCTTC; CDR3: CASSVTSGTYGYTF